The 2 T cell receptor beta chains below all came from one sample that was sequenced in a study of T cell responses to AZD1222 COVID-19 vaccine. TCRdb's copy holds only in-frame clones and misses some; the assay was immunoSEQ multiplex PCR. The sample lists approximately 140,000 clones; about 89% were seen once. The specimen comprised peripheral blood, sampled on day 0 of MenACWY control vaccination. All receptors come from an adult in good health.

This chain connects TRBV14 to TRBJ2-2; 8 bases are shared with TRBD1. CDR3 length: 15 amino acids. V trimming: 10 bases; J trimming: 4 bases; junction bases outside the gene matches: 11. Germline loops: CDR1 SGHDN, CDR2 FVKESK. DNA for the CDR3: TGTGCCAAGACAGGGGCCCCCCATTCCACCGGGGAGCTGTTTTTT. Its translation is CAKTGAPHSTGELFF.

The rearrangement links TRBV23-1 to TRBJ2-2, with 7 bases identical to TRBD1. TRBV23-1 is noted as an ORF with a role that remains uncertain. CDR3 length: 14 amino acids. J gave up 6 bases and V 7 bases, and 8 bases lay outside the gene matches. The CDR3 nucleotides read TGCGCCAGCATACAGGGGAATAGGGCCGGGGAGCTGTTTTTT. Amino acid sequence: CASIQGNRAGELFF.